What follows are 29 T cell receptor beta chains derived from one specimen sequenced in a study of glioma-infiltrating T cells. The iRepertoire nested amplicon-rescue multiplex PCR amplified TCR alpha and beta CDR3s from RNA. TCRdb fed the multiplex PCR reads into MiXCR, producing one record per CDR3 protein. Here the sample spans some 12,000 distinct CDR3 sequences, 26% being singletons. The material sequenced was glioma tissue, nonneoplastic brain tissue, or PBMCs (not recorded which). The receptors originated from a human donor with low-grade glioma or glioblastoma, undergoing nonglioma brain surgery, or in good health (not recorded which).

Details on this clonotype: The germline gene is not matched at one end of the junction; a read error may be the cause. The CDR3 loop reads CATSTSSKVTQYF. The CDR3 DNA reads TGTGCCACTAGCACCTCCTCCAAGGTTACGCAGTATTTT. This chain joins TRBV15 and TRBJ2-3; D is uncertain. Germline V gene sequence: CDR1 LNHNV, CDR2 YYDKDF (reference sequence). The CDR3 is 13 residues long.

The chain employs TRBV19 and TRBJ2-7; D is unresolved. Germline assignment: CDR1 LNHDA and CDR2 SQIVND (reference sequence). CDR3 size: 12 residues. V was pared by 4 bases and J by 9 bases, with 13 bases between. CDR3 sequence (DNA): TGTGCCAGTAGTACCTCCGGCGAGGTGCAGTACTTC. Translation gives CASSTSGEVQYF.

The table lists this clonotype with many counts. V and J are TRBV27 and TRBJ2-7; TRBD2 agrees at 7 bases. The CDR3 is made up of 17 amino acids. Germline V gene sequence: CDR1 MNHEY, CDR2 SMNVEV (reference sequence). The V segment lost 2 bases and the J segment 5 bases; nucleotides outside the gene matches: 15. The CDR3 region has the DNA TGTGCCAGCAGTTTAGTCGGTCGTTGCGGGAGTCCCCACGAGCAGTACTTC. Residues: CASSLVGRCGSPHEQYF.

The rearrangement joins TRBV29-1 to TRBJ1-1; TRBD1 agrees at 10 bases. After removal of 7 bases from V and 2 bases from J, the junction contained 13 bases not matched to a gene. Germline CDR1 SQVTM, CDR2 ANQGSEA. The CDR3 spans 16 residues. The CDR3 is CSAQRTGGFENTEAFF. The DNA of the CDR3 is TGCAGCGCTCAACGGACAGGGGGTTTTGAAAACACTGAAGCTTTCTTT.

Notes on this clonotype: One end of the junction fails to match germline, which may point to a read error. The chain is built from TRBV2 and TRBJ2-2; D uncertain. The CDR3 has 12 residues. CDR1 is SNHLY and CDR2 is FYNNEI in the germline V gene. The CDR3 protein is CARSEDLGELFF. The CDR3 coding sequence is TGTGCCAGAAGTGAGGACCTCGGGGAGCTGTTTTTT. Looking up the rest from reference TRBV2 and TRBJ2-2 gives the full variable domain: EPEVTQTPSHQVTQMGQEVILRCVPISNHLYFYWYRQILGQKVEFLVSFYNNEISEKSEIFDDQFSVERPDGSNFTLKIRSTKLEDSAMYFCARSEDLGELFFGEGSRLTVL.

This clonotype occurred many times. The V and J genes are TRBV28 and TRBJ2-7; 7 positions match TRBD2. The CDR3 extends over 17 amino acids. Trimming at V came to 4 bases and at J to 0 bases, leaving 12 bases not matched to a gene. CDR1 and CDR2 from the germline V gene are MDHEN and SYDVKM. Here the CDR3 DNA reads TGTGCCAGCAGTTCGAACTCCCCCACTAGCGCCTCCTACGAGCAGTACTTC. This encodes CASSSNSPTSASYEQYF. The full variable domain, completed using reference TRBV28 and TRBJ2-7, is DVKVTQSSRYLVKRTGEKVFLECVQDMDHENMFWYRQDPGLGLRLIYFSYDVKMKEKGDIPEGYSVSREKKERFSLILESASTNQTSMYLCASSSNSPTSASYEQYFGPGTRLTVT.

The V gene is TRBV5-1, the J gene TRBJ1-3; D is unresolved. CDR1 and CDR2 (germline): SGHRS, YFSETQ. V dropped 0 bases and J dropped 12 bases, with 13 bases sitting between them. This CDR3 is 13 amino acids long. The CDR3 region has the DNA TGCGCCAGCAGCTTGGATCATCCGGGAATCATATATTTT. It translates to CASSLDHPGIIYF.

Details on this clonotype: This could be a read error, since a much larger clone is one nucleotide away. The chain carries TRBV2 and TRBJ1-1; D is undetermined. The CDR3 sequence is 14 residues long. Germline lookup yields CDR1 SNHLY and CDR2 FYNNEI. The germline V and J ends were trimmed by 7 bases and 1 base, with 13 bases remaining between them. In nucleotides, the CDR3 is TGTGCCAGCACTAGCAGCAAGGCGAACACTGAAGCTTTCTTT. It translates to CASTSSKANTEAFF.

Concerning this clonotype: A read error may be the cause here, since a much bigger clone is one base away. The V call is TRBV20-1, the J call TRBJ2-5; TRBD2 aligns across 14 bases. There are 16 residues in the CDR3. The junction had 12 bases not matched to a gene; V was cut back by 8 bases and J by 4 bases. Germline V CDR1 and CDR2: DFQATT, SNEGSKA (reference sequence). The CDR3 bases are TGCAGTTCTCGACGAGGGACTAGCGGGAGAAGAGAGACCCAGTACTTC. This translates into CSSRRGTSGRRETQYF.

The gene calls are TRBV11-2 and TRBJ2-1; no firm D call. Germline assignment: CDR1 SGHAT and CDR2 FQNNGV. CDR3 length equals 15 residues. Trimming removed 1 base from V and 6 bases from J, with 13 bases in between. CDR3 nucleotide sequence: TGTGCCAGCAGCTTAGGCGAGACCGCCGCCAATGAGCAGTTCTTC. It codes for CASSLGETAANEQFF.

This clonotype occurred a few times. CDR3 protein: CASSLVGQGVEQYF. The DNA for the CDR3 is TGTGCCAGCAGTTTAGTTGGACAGGGGGTCGAGCAGTACTTC. The V call is TRBV12-3 or TRBV12-4, the J call TRBJ2-7; 10 nucleotides line up with TRBD1. With 1 base clipped from V and 6 bases from J, the junction kept 3 bases outside the gene matches. This CDR3 contains 14 residues.

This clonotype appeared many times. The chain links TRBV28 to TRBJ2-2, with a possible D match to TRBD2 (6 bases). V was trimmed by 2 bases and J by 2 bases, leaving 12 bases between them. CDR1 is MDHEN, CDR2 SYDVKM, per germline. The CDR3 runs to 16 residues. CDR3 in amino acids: CASSLVSGSNTGELFF. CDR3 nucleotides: TGTGCCAGCAGTTTAGTTAGCGGATCAAACACCGGGGAGCTGTTTTTT.

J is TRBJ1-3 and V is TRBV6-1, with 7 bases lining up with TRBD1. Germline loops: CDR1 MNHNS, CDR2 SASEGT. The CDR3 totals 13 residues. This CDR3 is CTISADRGNTIYF. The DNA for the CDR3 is TGTACCATCAGTGCGGACAGGGGAAACACCATATATTTT.

CDR3 nucleotides: TGTGCCAGTAGTGCCCAGTCAGGGATAGGTACTAACTATGGCTACACCTTC. Amino acid sequence: CASSAQSGIGTNYGYTF. The V and J genes are TRBV19 and TRBJ1-2, with a tentative D call TRBD1 (5 bases). The V gene's germline CDR1 is LNHDA and CDR2 SQIVND (reference sequence). V was pared by 5 bases and J by 0 bases, with 19 bases between. The CDR3 has 17 residues.

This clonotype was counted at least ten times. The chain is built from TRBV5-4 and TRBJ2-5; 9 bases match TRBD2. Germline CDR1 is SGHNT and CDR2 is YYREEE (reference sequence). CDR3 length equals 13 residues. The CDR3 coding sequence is TGTGCTAGCGGGAGTTGGGGACGAGAGACCCAGTACTTC. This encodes CASGSWGRETQYF.

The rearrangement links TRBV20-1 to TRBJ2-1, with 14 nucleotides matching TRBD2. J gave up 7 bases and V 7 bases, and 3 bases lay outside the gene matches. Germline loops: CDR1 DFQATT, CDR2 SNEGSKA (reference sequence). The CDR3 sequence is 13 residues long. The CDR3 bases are TGCAGTGGGACTAGCGGGAGGAGGAATGAGCAGTTCTTC. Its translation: CSGTSGRRNEQFF.

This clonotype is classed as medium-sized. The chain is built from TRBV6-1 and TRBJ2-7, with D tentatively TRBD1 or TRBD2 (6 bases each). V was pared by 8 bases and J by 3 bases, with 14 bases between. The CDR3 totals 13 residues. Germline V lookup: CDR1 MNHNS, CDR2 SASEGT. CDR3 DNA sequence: TGTGCCAGCCAACAGGGACTTAGCTACGAGCAGTACTTC. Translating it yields CASQQGLSYEQYF.

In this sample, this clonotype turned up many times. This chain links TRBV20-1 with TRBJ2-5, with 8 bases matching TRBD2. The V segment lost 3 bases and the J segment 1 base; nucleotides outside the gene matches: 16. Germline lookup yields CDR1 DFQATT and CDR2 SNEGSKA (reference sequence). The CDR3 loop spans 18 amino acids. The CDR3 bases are TGCAGTGCTAGCCCAAAGGAGGAGCTAGCGGGCCTCCAAGAGACCCAGTACTTC. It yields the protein CSASPKEELAGLQETQYF.

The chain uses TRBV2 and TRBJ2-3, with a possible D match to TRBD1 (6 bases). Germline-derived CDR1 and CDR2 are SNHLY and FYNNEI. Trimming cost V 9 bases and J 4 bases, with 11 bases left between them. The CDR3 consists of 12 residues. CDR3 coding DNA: TGTGCCAGAGCCACAGGGCCAGATACGCAGTATTTT. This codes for CARATGPDTQYF.

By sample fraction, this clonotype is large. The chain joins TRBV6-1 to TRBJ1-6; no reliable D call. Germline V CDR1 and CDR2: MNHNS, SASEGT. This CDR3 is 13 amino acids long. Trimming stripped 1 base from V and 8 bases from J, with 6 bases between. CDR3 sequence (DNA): TGTGCCAGCAGTGAAGTGCTTGATTCACCCCTCCACTTT. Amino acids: CASSEVLDSPLHF.

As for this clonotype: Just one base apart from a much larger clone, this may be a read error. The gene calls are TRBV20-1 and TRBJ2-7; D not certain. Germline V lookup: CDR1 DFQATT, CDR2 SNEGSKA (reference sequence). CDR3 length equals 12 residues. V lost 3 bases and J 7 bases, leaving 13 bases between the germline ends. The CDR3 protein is CSARVLHKEQYF. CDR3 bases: TGCAGTGCTAGGGTACTTCATAAAGAGCAGTACTTC.

CDR3 amino acids: CASSQEGGGLGLATQYF. The DNA of the CDR3 is TGTGCCAGCAGCCAAGAAGGAGGGGGACTAGGTCTTGCCACGCAGTATTTT. The chain employs TRBV3-1 and TRBJ2-3; 8 bases match TRBD2. This CDR3 comprises 17 residues. V lost 0 bases and J lost 9; bases outside the gene matches: 14. Per germline, CDR1 LGHDT and CDR2 YNNKEL (reference sequence).

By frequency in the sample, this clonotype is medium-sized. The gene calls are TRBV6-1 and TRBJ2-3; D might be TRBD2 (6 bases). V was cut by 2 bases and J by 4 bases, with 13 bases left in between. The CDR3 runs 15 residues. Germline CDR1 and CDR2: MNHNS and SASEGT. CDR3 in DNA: TGTGCCAGCAGTGAATCTTCGGGAGCCCCAGATACGCAGTATTTT. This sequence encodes CASSESSGAPDTQYF.

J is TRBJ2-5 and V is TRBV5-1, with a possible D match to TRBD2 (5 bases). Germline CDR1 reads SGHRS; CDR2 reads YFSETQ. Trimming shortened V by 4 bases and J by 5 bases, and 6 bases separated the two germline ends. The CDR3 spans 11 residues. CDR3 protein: CASSREETQYF. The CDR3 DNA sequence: TGCGCCAGCAGCAGGGAGGAGACCCAGTACTTC.

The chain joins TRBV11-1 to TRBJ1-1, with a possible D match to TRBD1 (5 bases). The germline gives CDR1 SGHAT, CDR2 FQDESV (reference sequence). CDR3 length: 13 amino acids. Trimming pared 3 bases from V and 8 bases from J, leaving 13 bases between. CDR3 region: CASSFLKGREAFF. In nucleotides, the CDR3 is TGTGCCAGCAGCTTCTTGAAGGGACGGGAAGCTTTCTTT.

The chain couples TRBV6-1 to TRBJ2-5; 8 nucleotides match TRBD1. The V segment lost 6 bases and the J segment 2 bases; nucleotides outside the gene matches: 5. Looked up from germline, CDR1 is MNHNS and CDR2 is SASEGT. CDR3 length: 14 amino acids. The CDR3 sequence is CASSGQGPQETQYF. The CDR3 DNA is TGTGCCAGCAGCGGACAGGGCCCTCAAGAGACCCAGTACTTC.

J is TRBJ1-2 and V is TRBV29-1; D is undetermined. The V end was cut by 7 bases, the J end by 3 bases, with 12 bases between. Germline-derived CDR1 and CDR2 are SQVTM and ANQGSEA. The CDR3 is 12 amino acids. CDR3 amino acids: CSAIIGHYGYTF. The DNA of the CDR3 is TGCAGCGCCATAATAGGGCACTATGGCTACACCTTC.

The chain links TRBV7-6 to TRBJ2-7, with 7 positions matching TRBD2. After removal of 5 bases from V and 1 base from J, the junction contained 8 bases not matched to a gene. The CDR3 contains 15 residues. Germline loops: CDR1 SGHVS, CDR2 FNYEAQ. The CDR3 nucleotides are TGTGCCAGCAGCCTGGAGAGCGGGGATTCCTACGAGCAGTACTTC. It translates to CASSLESGDSYEQYF.

The CDR3 is CATRGDRGQRVGRELFF. DNA of the CDR3: TGTGCCACCCGGGGAGACAGGGGCCAACGCGTTGGCCGGGAGCTGTTTTTT. The V and J genes are TRBV6-1 and TRBJ2-2; 8 bases match TRBD1. Germline V gene sequence: CDR1 MNHNS, CDR2 SASEGT. The CDR3 totals 17 residues. The V and J ends lost 10 bases and 9 bases, in that order; junction bases with no gene match: 22.